This TCR beta chain is from a study of blood T cell repertoires in COVID-19. Background on the study: The United States, Italy and Spain supplied acute and convalescent COVID-19 samples. Nucleic acid was either cDNA or gDNA, and it came from T cells, B-cell-depleted T cells, or PBMCs.

In the study's own analysis: Nucleated cell number was recorded as an estimate derived from reference gene primer amplification. Assay: immunoSEQ multiplex PCR; the TCRdb copy retains only in-frame clones and omits some. D and trimming were read from the DNA, whereas the V and J calls and clone size are those reported in that table. This sample yields 61,000 or so clones, of which about 83% are seen a single time; 3.5% to 4% belongs to the top ten. V gave up 0 bases and J gave up 3 bases, with 10 bases separating them. Germline CDR1 SGHRS, CDR2 YFSETQ. The CDR3 is 14 residues long. The chain joins TRBV5-1 to TRBJ2-7; TRBD1 is a possible D gene (6 bases). Sequencing was done on a sample of peripheral blood. The source of this sequence is a woman of 80 years or more with acute or convalescent COVID-19. DNA of the CDR3: TGCGCCAGCAGCTTGGACAGGGCGAACTACGAGCAGTACTTC. The encoded protein is CASSLDRANYEQYF.